Shown below are 28 T cell receptor beta chains from a single sample sequenced in a study of CD8 T cells in Susac syndrome. Random-hexamer reverse transcription was applied to roughly 0.45 to 1 ug RNA. TCRdb redid the calling of the immunoSEQ multiplex PCR reads with MiXCR, one entry per CDR3 protein. Of about 300,000 distinct CDR3 sequences listed, approximately 91% are singletons. The sample comprised CD8+ T cells from PBMCs. Source of these receptors: a human donor with multiple sclerosis.

The V gene is TRBV7-3, the J gene TRBJ2-7; 10 bases map to TRBD1. The CDR3 spans 18 residues. Germline V gene data show CDR1 as SGHTA and CDR2 as FQGTGA. V was clipped by 2 bases and J by 0 bases; unmatched bases: 10. For the CDR3, the DNA is TGTGCCAGCAGCTTACCCCCCGGGACAGGGGTCTTCTCCTACGAGCAGTACTTC. As protein: CASSLPPGTGVFSYEQYF.

About this clonotype itself: At one end the junction does not follow the germline gene, possibly because of a read error. The gene calls are TRBV7-7 and TRBJ2-1; 9 bases are shared with TRBD2. The germline gives CDR1 SSHAT, CDR2 FNYEAQ (reference sequence). This CDR3 contains 16 residues. The CDR3 DNA is TGTGCTAGCAGCGCCGGGACTAGCCCCTCTTGGAATGAGCAGTTCTTC. This gives the protein CASSAGTSPSWNEQFF. The full variable domain, rest sourced from reference TRBV7-7 and TRBJ2-1, is GAGVSQSPRYKVTKRGQDVTLRCDPISSHATLYWYQQALGQGPEFLTYFNYEAQPDKSGLPSDRFSAERPEGSISTLTIQRTEQRDSAMYRCASSAGTSPSWNEQFFGPGTRLTVL.

The chain recombines TRBV20-1 with TRBJ2-7, with D possibly TRBD2 on 5 matching bases. The V end was cut by 1 base, the J end by 3 bases, with 19 bases between. Germline values: CDR1 DFQATT, CDR2 SNEGSKA (reference sequence). The CDR3 sequence is 16 residues long. CDR3 nucleotides: TGCAGTGCTAGAGGTCTTTTCCAACTCGGGGTCTACGAGCAGTACTTC. This gives the protein CSARGLFQLGVYEQYF.

J is TRBJ2-5 and V is TRBV27; 7 bases match TRBD1. CDR3 length equals 15 residues. Trimming cost V 3 bases and J 1 base; bases outside gene matches: 5. In germline, CDR1 is MNHEY, CDR2 SMNVEV (reference sequence). The CDR3: CASSFRDSLQETQYF. In DNA form, the CDR3 reads TGTGCCAGCAGTTTCCGGGACAGTCTCCAAGAGACCCAGTACTTC.

The V call is TRBV7-9, the J call TRBJ2-7; 8 positions match TRBD1. The CDR3 sequence is 15 residues long. Trimming cost V 3 bases and J 4 bases; bases outside gene matches: 8. Germline V gene data show CDR1 as SEHNR and CDR2 as FQNEAQ (reference sequence). CDR3 sequence (DNA): TGTGCCAGCAGCTTGCCAGGACAGGGTAGTTACGAGCAGTACTTC. Its translation is CASSLPGQGSYEQYF.

This clonotype turned up a few times. This chain uses TRBV6-5 with TRBJ2-7, with D possibly matching TRBD2 (5 bases). The CDR3 runs 14 residues. Germline V gene lookup returns CDR1 MNHEY and CDR2 SVGAGI. V was clipped by 2 bases and J by 3 bases, with 11 bases between them. The CDR3 DNA sequence: TGTGCCAGCAGTTACCGTGCCGAGGGCTACGAGCAGTACTTC. Translating gives CASSYRAEGYEQYF.

This chain connects TRBV4-2 to TRBJ2-1; TRBD2 agrees at 14 bases. From germline, CDR1 is LGHNA and CDR2 YNFKEQ. The CDR3 loop spans 16 amino acids. V dropped 4 bases and J dropped 6; count of bases not matched to a gene: 5. The CDR3 reads CASSPRGTSGSNEQFF. CDR3 DNA sequence: TGTGCCAGCAGCCCTCGTGGGACTAGCGGGAGCAATGAGCAGTTCTTC.

V usage is TRBV7-9 and J usage is TRBJ2-7; 7 nucleotides agree with TRBD2. CDR1 and CDR2 (germline): SEHNR, FQNEAQ (reference sequence). The CDR3 is 15 residues long. The junction had 9 bases not matched to a gene; V was cut back by 5 bases and J by 2 bases. CDR3 sequence reads: CASSHSTSDPYEQYF. The CDR3, as DNA: TGTGCCAGCAGCCACTCAACTAGCGACCCCTACGAGCAGTACTTC.

This sequence joins TRBV10-3 and TRBJ2-2; tentatively, D is TRBD1 (6 bases). Germline V gene lookup returns CDR1 ENHRY and CDR2 SYGVKD. The CDR3 totals 15 residues. V shed 9 bases and J shed 3 bases, with 17 bases lying between them. The CDR3 DNA reads as TGTGCCATTTCTATAGGGGACACCTACACCGGGGAGCTGTTTTTT. Protein product: CAISIGDTYTGELFF.

This rearrangement joins TRBV27 to TRBJ2-7; 8 positions match TRBD2. This CDR3 comprises 14 residues. The germline CDR1 and CDR2 sequences are MNHEY and SMNVEV (reference sequence). V shed 1 base and J 5 bases; nucleotides not matched to a gene: 4. The CDR3 DNA follows: TGTGCCAGCAGTTTATACCGGGAGGGAGACGAGCAGTACTTC. Translated, it gives CASSLYREGDEQYF.

V gene TRBV20-1 combines with J gene TRBJ1-4, with D unresolved. The CDR3 is 15 amino acids. V dropped 6 bases and J dropped 3 bases, with 17 bases sitting between them. Germline V gene data show CDR1 as DFQATT and CDR2 as SNEGSKA (reference sequence). In DNA, the CDR3 is TGCAGTGCCCCGGGCCCTCCCTGGGCTAATGAAAAACTGTTTTTT. Encoded protein: CSAPGPPWANEKLFF.

This chain connects TRBV4-1 to TRBJ2-5, with 8 bases aligning to TRBD1. Germline CDR1 and CDR2: MGHRA and YSYEKL. V shed 6 bases, J shed 5 bases, and the junction held 8 bases outside the gene matches. The CDR3 sequence is 14 residues long. CDR3 sequence reads: CASRAGGEGETQYF. The CDR3 DNA sequence: TGCGCCAGCAGAGCAGGGGGCGAGGGGGAGACCCAGTACTTC.

J is TRBJ2-3 and V is TRBV28; TRBD1 agrees at 9 bases. With 3 bases clipped from V and 3 bases from J, the junction kept 7 bases outside the gene matches. The CDR3 has 16 amino acids. Looked up from germline, CDR1 is MDHEN and CDR2 is SYDVKM. The CDR3 nucleotides read TGTGCCAGCAGTTTTAGGGACAGGGTTGGTACAGATACGCAGTATTTT. As protein: CASSFRDRVGTDTQYF.

The chain links TRBV4-1 to TRBJ2-2; 10 bases are shared with TRBD1. CDR1 is MGHRA, CDR2 YSYEKL, per germline. The ends lost 1 base at V and 8 bases at J; junction bases unmatched: 13. The CDR3 spans 18 residues. The CDR3 sequence is CASSQVFPGQGNSGELFF. The CDR3 DNA reads as TGCGCCAGCAGCCAAGTATTTCCGGGACAGGGGAATAGTGGGGAGCTGTTTTTT.

This chain uses TRBV9 with TRBJ2-2; 8 bases align to TRBD1. The V and J ends lost 7 bases and 3 bases, in that order; junction bases with no gene match: 2. Germline CDR1 and CDR2: SGDLS and YYNGEE. The CDR3 totals 13 residues. The CDR3 reads CASDRGDTGELFF. DNA for the CDR3: TGTGCCAGCGACAGGGGCGACACCGGGGAGCTGTTTTTT.

The chain carries TRBV4-3 and TRBJ2-3; tentative D call: TRBD2 (6 bases). Germline V gene data show CDR1 as LGHNA and CDR2 as YSLEER. The CDR3 has 16 amino acids. Deletions cut 4 bases from V and 0 bases from J, with 14 bases between. The CDR3 sequence: CASSRRVAGSTDTQYF. In DNA form, the CDR3 reads TGCGCCAGCAGCCGAAGGGTGGCGGGAAGCACAGATACGCAGTATTTT.

The gene calls are TRBV15 and TRBJ1-2; D possibly corresponds to TRBD1 (5 bases). The CDR3 length is 14 residues. The V gene's germline CDR1 is LNHNV and CDR2 YYDKDF (reference sequence). Trimming took 1 base from V and 7 from J, leaving 13 bases between them. CDR3 sequence: CATSRVGRDLGYTF. The CDR3 nucleotides are TGTGCCACCAGCAGAGTTGGCAGGGACCTTGGCTACACCTTC. Using reference TRBV15 and TRBJ1-2 for the parts outside the CDR3, the full variable domain is DAMVIQNPRYQVTQFGKPVTLSCSQTLNHNVMYWYQQKSSQAPKLLFHYYDKDFNNEADTPDNFQSRRPNTSFCFLDIRSPGLGDTAMYLCATSRVGRDLGYTFGSGTRLTVV.

J is TRBJ2-3 and V is TRBV30; 12 positions agree with TRBD2. The CDR3 length is 14 residues. Germline V gene lookup returns CDR1 GTSNPN and CDR2 SVGIG (reference sequence). Trimming removed 0 bases from V and 5 bases from J; junction bases left unmatched: 0. CDR3 in amino acids: CAWSVGLAGDTQYF. The CDR3, as DNA: TGTGCCTGGAGTGTGGGACTAGCGGGAGATACGCAGTATTTT.

V usage is TRBV20-1 and J usage is TRBJ2-3; a possible D gene is TRBD2 (5 bases). CDR1 and CDR2 (germline): DFQATT, SNEGSKA (reference sequence). Trimming cost V 3 bases and J 3 bases, with 13 bases left between them. The CDR3 covers 14 residues. For the CDR3, the DNA is TGCAGTGCTAGGGACGGGATGAGAACAGATACGCAGTATTTT. As protein: CSARDGMRTDTQYF.

This chain uses TRBV9 with TRBJ2-7; no clear D gene. Per germline, CDR1 SGDLS and CDR2 YYNGEE. V shed 5 bases and J shed 2 bases, with 8 bases lying between them. This CDR3 is 12 amino acids long. In DNA, the CDR3 is TGTGCCAGCAGTGGCGCAACCTACGAGCAGTACTTC. Translation: CASSGATYEQYF.

J is TRBJ2-3 and V is TRBV7-9; D perhaps matches TRBD2 (5 bases). CDR1 is SEHNR, CDR2 FQNEAQ, per germline (reference sequence). Trimming pared 5 bases from V and 6 bases from J, leaving 9 bases between. The CDR3 runs to 12 residues. For the CDR3, the DNA is TGTGCCAGCAGCGGGGAGTGGGATACGCAGTATTTT. The encoded protein is CASSGEWDTQYF. The entire variable domain, with the rest obtained from reference TRBV7-9 and TRBJ2-3, is as follows: DTGVSQNPRHKITKRGQNVTFRCDPISEHNRLYWYRQTLGQGPEFLTYFQNEAQLEKSRLLSDRFSAERPKGSFSTLEIQRTEQGDSAMYLCASSGEWDTQYFGPGTRLTVL.

The chain is built from TRBV28 and TRBJ2-7, with D unclear. The CDR3 has 13 residues. CDR1 is MDHEN and CDR2 is SYDVKM in the germline V gene. Trimming left V 4 bases short and J 5 bases short, with 12 bases between. The CDR3 DNA is TGTGCCAGCAGTTCCTCTAGTTACCACGAGCAGTACTTC. It specifies CASSSSSYHEQYF.

J is TRBJ2-2 and V is TRBV12-3 or TRBV12-4; D remains ambiguous. This CDR3 contains 13 residues. The V end lost 6 bases, the J end lost 5 bases, and 10 bases lay between the germline ends. DNA for the CDR3: TGTGCCAGCAGCGGGCACGCAACCGGGGAGCTGTTTTTT. Translation: CASSGHATGELFF.

The genes are TRBV5-1 and TRBJ1-5, with a possible D match to TRBD1 (5 bases). This CDR3 comprises 14 residues. With 4 bases removed from V and 9 bases from J, the gap between germline ends came to 17 bases. CDR1 is SGHRS and CDR2 is YFSETQ in the germline V gene. The chain's CDR3 is CASSPSGSGRPQHF. The CDR3 DNA follows: TGCGCCAGCAGCCCATCAGGGTCTGGGCGGCCCCAGCATTTT.

The chain recombines TRBV30 with TRBJ2-2, with 15 bases lining up with TRBD2. This CDR3 region has 16 residues. Per germline, CDR1 GTSNPN and CDR2 SVGIG (reference sequence). Trimming cost V 3 bases and J 6 bases; bases outside gene matches: 5. CDR3 residues: CAWRIGLAGGPGELFF. DNA for the CDR3: TGTGCCTGGAGGATCGGACTAGCGGGGGGGCCCGGGGAGCTGTTTTTT.

The gene calls are TRBV9 and TRBJ2-1; TRBD2 aligns across 12 bases. J was trimmed by 7 bases and V by 3 bases; bases with no gene match: 5. The CDR3 runs 15 residues. Germline V lookup: CDR1 SGDLS, CDR2 YYNGEE. The CDR3 DNA sequence: TGTGCCAGCAGCGCTAGCGGGGGGGCTCTTAATGAGCAGTTCTTC. Protein product: CASSASGGALNEQFF.

Worth noting for this clonotype: The junction differs from germline at one of its ends, possibly a read error. The chain recombines TRBV4-2 with TRBJ2-1; D possibly corresponds to TRBD1 (5 bases). The CDR3 covers 12 residues. Germline values: CDR1 LGHNA, CDR2 YNFKEQ. The CDR3 bases are TGTGCCAGCAGCCAAGAGGGGCCCGTTTTGCTCTTC. Protein product: CASSQEGPVLLF.

This chain links TRBV19 with TRBJ1-3, with TRBD1 as a possible D gene (5 bases). This CDR3 is 19 amino acids long. The germline CDR1 and CDR2 sequences are LNHDA and SQIVND (reference sequence). V lost 4 bases and J 3 bases, leaving 25 bases between the germline ends. DNA of the CDR3: TGTGCCAGTAGTAGGGACGGAGGAATCGTTGCCATCGTTGGAAACACCATATATTTT. It translates to CASSRDGGIVAIVGNTIYF.